What follows is one TCR beta chain and its context. Its antigen remains unknown. TCRdb analysed the 5' RACE reads with MiXCR anew, one entry per CDR3 protein. The table includes some 100,000 distinct CDR3 sequences, about 12% detected once. These data come from a study of spatial heterogeneity in lung cancer. As for the study in general: Beta-chain sequences consistently outnumbered alpha-chain sequences in detection.

Study-level findings and limits: Resection blood, more than follow-up blood, showed ubiquitous expanded tumor TCRs.

Regarding time point: sample taken at primary tumor resection. The sequenced material consisted of unsorted whole RNA from tumor, nontumor lung or frozen PBMC. The CDR3 contains 14 residues. Per the germline V gene, CDR1 is LGHDT and CDR2 is YNNKEL (reference sequence). Trimming removed 0 bases at V and 3 bases at J, with 8 bases between. The receptor was isolated from a male donor with early-stage non-small cell lung cancer. This specimen consisted of PBMCs, obtained at surgery. V gene TRBV3-1 combines with J gene TRBJ2-5; D gene uncertain. CDR3 in amino acids: CASSQDPREETQYF. The CDR3 DNA sequence: TGTGCCAGCAGCCAAGATCCTAGGGAAGAGACCCAGTACTTC.